The rows below give T cell receptor beta chains drawn from one sample of a study of lymphopenia after photon versus proton radiotherapy. The repertoire was sequenced with immunoSEQ multiplex PCR; TCRdb's copy has only in-frame clones and lacks some. Among approximately 65,000 clones, roughly 91% were seen once, and the ten largest hold less than 3.5%. The sample here was peripheral blood, taken from a patient treated with photon-based radiotherapy. These receptor sequences come from an older woman with pancreatic cancer. CDR3s include the opening cysteine and the closing phenylalanine or tryptophan. A D gene is named only where the DNA matches it firmly. Clone size appears in some rows only: once, few, many, or a class for an expanded clone.

v_call: TRBV5-1
j_call: TRBJ2-1
d_call: TRBD2
clone_size: once
cdr3_nt: TGCGCCAGCAGCTTTGGACTAGCTCCCAGCTCCTACAATGAGCAGTTCTTC
cdr3_aa: CASSFGLAPSSYNEQFF

v_call: TRBV14
j_call: TRBJ2-3
d_call: NA
clone_size: NA
cdr3_nt: TGTGCCAGCAATATGGTTAACACAGATACGCAGTATTTT
cdr3_aa: CASNMVNTDTQYF

v_call: TRBV5-4
j_call: TRBJ1-2
d_call: NA
clone_size: NA
cdr3_nt: TGTGCCAGCAGTACCGGGACACCGGCCAACTATGGCTACACCTTC
cdr3_aa: CASSTGTPANYGYTF

v_call: TRBV4-3
j_call: TRBJ2-2
d_call: NA
clone_size: NA
cdr3_nt: TGCGCCAGCAGCCAAGATATCGAGGCCGGGGAGCTGTTTTTT
cdr3_aa: CASSQDIEAGELFF

v_call: TRBV4-3
j_call: TRBJ2-3
d_call: NA
clone_size: NA
cdr3_nt: TGCGCCAGCAGCCAAGATATGCAGGGTGGGTCAGATACGCAGTATTTT
cdr3_aa: CASSQDMQGGSDTQYF

v_call: TRBV5-4
j_call: TRBJ2-2
d_call: TRBD2
clone_size: NA
cdr3_nt: TGTGCCAGCAGCCGGACTAGCGGGGCTAACACCGGGGAGCTGTTTTTT
cdr3_aa: CASSRTSGANTGELFF

v_call: TRBV20-1
j_call: TRBJ1-1
d_call: NA
clone_size: few
cdr3_nt: TGCAGTGCGACCGGAACTGAAGCTTTCTTT
cdr3_aa: CSATGTEAFF

v_call: TRBV28
j_call: TRBJ1-5
d_call: NA
clone_size: NA
cdr3_nt: TGTGCCAGCAGTTTATGGGGGGAAGTGGGACAGCCCCAGCATTTT
cdr3_aa: CASSLWGEVGQPQHF

v_call: TRBV6-1
j_call: TRBJ1-1
d_call: TRBD1
clone_size: once
cdr3_nt: TGTGCCAGCAGGAAGGCCCAGGGGGAAGACACTGAAGCTTTCTTT
cdr3_aa: CASRKAQGEDTEAFF

v_call: TRBV7-2
j_call: TRBJ2-3
d_call: NA
clone_size: NA
cdr3_nt: TGTGCCAGCAGCTTATATGGGGATACGCAGTATTTT
cdr3_aa: CASSLYGDTQYF

v_call: TRBV19
j_call: TRBJ1-1
d_call: NA
clone_size: NA
cdr3_nt: TGTGCCAGTAGTATGAGGGGTCCTAACACTGAAGCTTTCTTT
cdr3_aa: CASSMRGPNTEAFF

v_call: TRBV15
j_call: TRBJ2-7
d_call: NA
clone_size: NA
cdr3_nt: TGTGCCACCAGCAGAGAAAAAGCGTCCTACGAGCAGTACTTC
cdr3_aa: CATSREKASYEQYF

v_call: TRBV27
j_call: TRBJ2-7
d_call: TRBD1
clone_size: NA
cdr3_nt: TGTGCCAGCAGCTTCTACCCAGGGGGCGCTTCCGAGCAGTACTTC
cdr3_aa: CASSFYPGGASEQYF

v_call: TRBV29-1
j_call: TRBJ2-1
d_call: NA
clone_size: NA
cdr3_nt: TGCAGCGTCCGGGCGAGCGCGGGTGAGCAGTTCTTC
cdr3_aa: CSVRASAGEQFF

v_call: TRBV5-6
j_call: TRBJ2-7
d_call: TRBD1
clone_size: NA
cdr3_nt: TGTGCCAGCTCCTGGACAGGGCCCAGGATGGTAGCTGCCTACGAGCAGTACTTC
cdr3_aa: CASSWTGPRMVAAYEQYF

v_call: TRBV18
j_call: TRBJ1-1
d_call: NA
clone_size: NA
cdr3_nt: TGTGCAAGCACCCCCCGACAAACCGCCAACACTGAAGCTTTCTTT
cdr3_aa: CASTPRQTANTEAFF

v_call: TRBV2
j_call: TRBJ1-1
d_call: NA
clone_size: few
cdr3_nt: TGTGCCAGCAGTGAAGCGCTTCAGGGCAGAACTGAAGCTTTCTTT
cdr3_aa: CASSEALQGRTEAFF

v_call: TRBV4-1
j_call: TRBJ1-1
d_call: NA
clone_size: NA
cdr3_nt: TGCGCCAGCAGCCTAAGGGCCGGGGCCCCTAGGGGCACTGAAGCTTTCTTT
cdr3_aa: CASSLRAGAPRGTEAFF

v_call: TRBV10-3
j_call: TRBJ2-5
d_call: TRBD2
clone_size: NA
cdr3_nt: TGTGCCATCAGCGGGGAGGGCCTTATGAAGACCCAGTACTTC
cdr3_aa: CAISGEGLMKTQYF

v_call: TRBV9
j_call: TRBJ1-2
d_call: TRBD1
clone_size: NA
cdr3_nt: TGTGCCAGCAGCCCGCGACAGGGGGCATCCTTATATGGCTACACCTTC
cdr3_aa: CASSPRQGASLYGYTF

v_call: TRBV4-2
j_call: TRBJ2-7
d_call: TRBD1
clone_size: NA
cdr3_nt: TGTGCCAGCAGCCACGGACAGGGGGCATACGAGCAGTACTTC
cdr3_aa: CASSHGQGAYEQYF

v_call: TRBV28
j_call: TRBJ2-7
d_call: TRBD1
clone_size: NA
cdr3_nt: TGTGCCAGCAGTCCATGGACAGGATCCTACGAGCAGTACTTC
cdr3_aa: CASSPWTGSYEQYF

v_call: TRBV25-1
j_call: TRBJ1-2
d_call: TRBD1
clone_size: once
cdr3_nt: TGTGCCAGCAGTGAATCGGACAGGGGAGGAGGCTACACCTTC
cdr3_aa: CASSESDRGGGYTF

v_call: TRBV5-6
j_call: TRBJ2-5
d_call: NA
clone_size: NA
cdr3_nt: TGTGCCAGCAGCTTGGGTCGCAGGGCCATATATTGGGAGACCCAGTACTTC
cdr3_aa: CASSLGRRAIYWETQYF

v_call: TRBV11-3
j_call: TRBJ2-1
d_call: NA
clone_size: NA
cdr3_nt: TGTGCCAGCAGCTTAGGGTTTACGGGGCCCCGCTCCTACAATGAGCAGTTCTTC
cdr3_aa: CASSLGFTGPRSYNEQFF

v_call: TRBV29-1
j_call: TRBJ2-3
d_call: NA
clone_size: NA
cdr3_nt: TGCAGCGTTGTTGGGGGACATCCCTCCACAGATACGCAGTATTTT
cdr3_aa: CSVVGGHPSTDTQYF

v_call: TRBV28
j_call: TRBJ1-4
d_call: TRBD1
clone_size: NA
cdr3_nt: TGTGCCAGCAGTTTAACCCGACAGGGGGTTTCAACTAATGAAAAACTGTTTTTT
cdr3_aa: CASSLTRQGVSTNEKLFF

v_call: TRBV2
j_call: TRBJ2-4
d_call: TRBD1
clone_size: NA
cdr3_nt: TGTGCCAGCCTCCCCACAGGGGGTCTAGCCAAAAACATTCAGTACTTC
cdr3_aa: CASLPTGGLAKNIQYF

v_call: TRBV7-2
j_call: TRBJ2-3
d_call: TRBD1
clone_size: once
cdr3_nt: TGTGCCAGCAGCTCACAGGGGGCTGGAGATACGCAGTATTTT
cdr3_aa: CASSSQGAGDTQYF

v_call: TRBV4-1
j_call: TRBJ2-6
d_call: TRBD1
clone_size: NA
cdr3_nt: TGCGCCAGCAGCCCCATCCCCCAAGGCTCGGGACAGGGGAGCTCTGGGGCCAACGTCCTGACTTTC
cdr3_aa: CASSPIPQGSGQGSSGANVLTF

v_call: TRBV28
j_call: TRBJ2-1
d_call: TRBD2
clone_size: NA
cdr3_nt: TGTGCCAGCAGTTTGCTTACTAGCGGGAGGGCCAATGAGCAGTTCTTC
cdr3_aa: CASSLLTSGRANEQFF

v_call: TRBV2
j_call: TRBJ2-7
d_call: NA
clone_size: NA
cdr3_nt: TGTGCCAGCAGTGAGGCGAGGAAACAGTACTTC
cdr3_aa: CASSEARKQYF

v_call: TRBV5-5
j_call: TRBJ2-1
d_call: TRBD1
clone_size: NA
cdr3_nt: TGTGCCAGCAGAACCGGGACAGGGTCCTACAATGAGCAGTTCTTC
cdr3_aa: CASRTGTGSYNEQFF

v_call: TRBV4-3
j_call: TRBJ2-2
d_call: NA
clone_size: once
cdr3_nt: TGCGCCAGCAGCCAAGATCTACTAGAGACCGGGGAGCTGTTTTTT
cdr3_aa: CASSQDLLETGELFF

v_call: TRBV5-4
j_call: TRBJ2-3
d_call: NA
clone_size: NA
cdr3_nt: TGTGCCAGCAGCTTGACGGGAACAGATACGCAGTATTTT
cdr3_aa: CASSLTGTDTQYF

v_call: TRBV28
j_call: TRBJ1-2
d_call: NA
clone_size: NA
cdr3_nt: TGTGCCAGCAAAGAGGGCGTAGGCTACACCTTC
cdr3_aa: CASKEGVGYTF

v_call: TRBV7-3
j_call: TRBJ1-3
d_call: NA
clone_size: NA
cdr3_nt: TGTGCCAGCAGCTCTGATGGCGGAAACACCATATATTTT
cdr3_aa: CASSSDGGNTIYF

v_call: TRBV6-1
j_call: TRBJ1-1
d_call: NA
clone_size: NA
cdr3_nt: TGTGCCAGCAGTGAATTACGGGTCACTGAAGCTTTCTTT
cdr3_aa: CASSELRVTEAFF

v_call: TRBV6-1
j_call: TRBJ2-3
d_call: TRBD2
clone_size: NA
cdr3_nt: TGTGCCAGCACCAGCGGGAGGGGGACAGATACGCAGTATTTT
cdr3_aa: CASTSGRGTDTQYF

v_call: TRBV23-1
j_call: TRBJ2-3
d_call: NA
clone_size: NA
cdr3_nt: TGCGCCAGCAGTCAATCGGGGCAGGGTATGATTATTAAGACTAGCACAGATACGCAGTATTTT
cdr3_aa: CASSQSGQGMIIKTSTDTQYF

v_call: TRBV6-5
j_call: TRBJ2-2
d_call: NA
clone_size: NA
cdr3_nt: TGTGCCAGCAGTTACTCAACTCCAGGGCGCGGGGAGCTGTTTTTT
cdr3_aa: CASSYSTPGRGELFF

v_call: TRBV5-4
j_call: TRBJ2-1
d_call: TRBD2
clone_size: NA
cdr3_nt: TGTGCCAGCAGCCCGACTAGCGGGGGCTCCTACAATGAGCAGTTCTTC
cdr3_aa: CASSPTSGGSYNEQFF